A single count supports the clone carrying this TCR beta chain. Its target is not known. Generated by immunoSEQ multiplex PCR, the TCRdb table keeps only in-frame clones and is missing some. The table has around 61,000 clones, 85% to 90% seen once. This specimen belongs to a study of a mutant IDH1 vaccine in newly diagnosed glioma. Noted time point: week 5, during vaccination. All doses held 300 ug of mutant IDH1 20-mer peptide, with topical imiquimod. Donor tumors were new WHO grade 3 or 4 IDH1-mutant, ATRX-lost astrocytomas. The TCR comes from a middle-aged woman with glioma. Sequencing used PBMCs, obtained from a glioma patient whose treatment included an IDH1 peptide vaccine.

CDR3 protein: CASSQSTPRQGVGNYGYTF. CDR3 nucleotide sequence: TGCGCCAGCAGCCAATCGACCCCCAGACAGGGGGTAGGGAACTATGGCTACACCTTC. The V call is TRBV4-1, the J call TRBJ1-2; TRBD1 aligns across 9 bases. CDR3 size: 19 residues. V trimming: 2 bases; J trimming: 2 bases; junction bases outside the gene matches: 15. Germline V lookup: CDR1 MGHRA, CDR2 YSYEKL.